This TCR beta chain was observed in a study of T-cell reconstitution after alpha-beta-depleted transplantation in children. This clonotype was found a few times. The antigen is unknown. The germline V gene encodes CDR1 SGHAT and CDR2 FQNNGV. CDR3 length: 13 amino acids. V gave up 5 bases and J gave up 11 bases, with 18 bases separating them. General study results and limits: Newly produced T cells mostly provided counts and TCRbeta diversity after one year, as hyperexpanded clones declined. In some patients, recipient T cells and intrathymic progenitors surviving conditioning explained high day-60 diversity. It was reported that alpha-beta T cells came from several hundred expanded graft clones (about two months after transplant).

Unique molecular identifiers were incorporated into the prepared TCRbeta library. TCRdb called the PCR reads again in MiXCR, with one record for every CDR3 protein. The sample yields about 510,000 distinct CDR3 sequences, approximately 10% seen once. The rearrangement links TRBV11-2 to TRBJ1-1, with D possibly TRBD1 on 5 matching bases. Specimen: PBMCs, mostly from graft donor cells, collected 180 days after TCRalphabeta/CD19-depleted stem cell transplant. This receptor was identified in a female patient aged 2-10 years who had a stem cell transplant for aplastic anemia, so the T cells may come from the graft donor. Here the CDR3 reads CASSVIRRGAAFF. The DNA of the CDR3 is TGTGCCAGCAGCGTCATTCGACGGGGCGCCGCTTTCTTT. The full variable domain, in which reference TRBV11-2 and TRBJ1-1 provide the parts outside the CDR3, is EAGVAQSPRYKIIEKRQSVAFWCNPISGHATLYWYQQILGQGPKLLIQFQNNGVVDDSQLPKDRFSAERLKGVDSTLKIQPAKLEDSAVYLCASSVIRRGAAFFGQGTRLTVV.